The TCR beta chain under discussion was sequenced for a study of long-term antiretroviral therapy in people with HIV. Study observations and caveats: Repertoires with HIV possessed tighter CDR3 length spans than those of controls. Upon ART, diversity increased but remained lower than transplant donor controls.

Survey-level immunoSEQ v3.0 assays were run. Some clones are missing from TCRdb's copy, which holds only in-frame ones; the method was immunoSEQ multiplex PCR. The sample contains tens of thousands of clones, about nine tenths of which appear only once. As concerns this clone: Its antigen is still unknown.

After removal of 1 base from V and 7 bases from J, the junction contained 20 bases not matched to a gene. This CDR3 has 21 amino acids. The germline V gene has CDR1 LGHNA and CDR2 YSLEER. Donors each had at least one pre-ART PBMC sample and at least two post-ART ones. Treatment for every participant with HIV took place in the United States. The sequence was collected from a man aged 18 to 29 with HIV. The V call is TRBV4-3, the J call TRBJ2-1, with 12 bases identical to TRBD2. This specimen consisted of unsorted PBMCs, obtained 0.2 years before starting antiretroviral therapy. The CDR3 region has the DNA TGCGCCAGCAGCCAAGTTGCCTCTTCCCTAGCGGGAGGGCCGATCCGAAATGAGCAGTTCTTC. Protein: CASSQVASSLAGGPIRNEQFF.